Included here is one TCR beta chain sequence, with context. The antigen is unknown. A multiplex PCR was run with 60 Vbeta primers and 13 Jbeta primers. Assay: immunoSEQ multiplex PCR; the TCRdb copy retains only in-frame clones and omits some. The sample carries about 140,000 clones, around 80% recorded once. This sample stems from a study of cytomegalovirus exposure and HLA in healthy donors. General study results and limits: Later, an analysis showed that TCR beta chains associated with HLA were more clonally expanded than others that were equally common.

The CDR3 is made up of 13 amino acids. The V gene's germline CDR1 is SGHNT and CDR2 YENEEA. The germline V and J ends were trimmed by 4 bases and 6 bases, with 11 bases remaining between them. The chain combines TRBV11-3 with TRBJ2-3; maybe TRBD2 (5 bases). This clonotype was sampled from a woman aged 55-70 years in good health and CMV-seropositive. Sequencing was performed on PBMCs. Here the CDR3 reads CASSSSQKDTQYF. The CDR3 DNA reads as TGTGCCAGCAGCTCTAGCCAGAAGGATACGCAGTATTTT. Full variable domain (remainder filled in from reference TRBV11-3 and TRBJ2-3): EAGVVQSPRYKIIEKKQPVAFWCNPISGHNTLYWYLQNLGQGPELLIRYENEEAVDDSQLPKDRFSAERLKGVDSTLKIQPAELGDSAVYLCASSSSQKDTQYFGPGTRLTVL.